The next 4 T cell receptor beta chains were all read from a single sample in a study of T cell repertoires in cytomegalovirus infection. TCRdb re-analysed the reads in MiXCR, keeping a single row per CDR3 protein. The repertoire consists of around 530,000 distinct CDR3 sequences, with more than 15% occurring once and the leading ten covering approximately 24%. The sample consisted of CD8+ T cells from PBMCs. These receptor sequences come from a human donor in good health (CMV status not recorded). Some clones in this sample may be carry-over from other donors' samples.

This clonotype came up many times. The V gene is TRBV7-6, the J gene TRBJ1-6; D gene unclear. This CDR3 has 15 amino acids. Trimming pared 3 bases from V and 7 bases from J, leaving 13 bases between. Germline CDR1 reads SGHVS; CDR2 reads FNYEAQ. The DNA for the CDR3 is TGTGCCAGCAGCTTGTATTTGGCCCGGAATTCACCCCTCCACTTT. The encoded protein is CASSLYLARNSPLHF.

The chain combines TRBV28 with TRBJ1-2; 7 positions agree with TRBD1. The CDR3 extends over 14 amino acids. Looked up from germline, CDR1 is MDHEN and CDR2 is SYDVKM. The trim removed 7 bases at V and 7 bases at J, leaving 12 bases unmatched. The CDR3 region has the DNA TGTGCCAGCACCTTACAGGGGTTTGGTGGTGGCTACACCTTC. This codes for CASTLQGFGGGYTF.

This clonotype has a count of ten or more. The CDR3 nucleotides read TGTGCTAGTGGTTTGGGGGATGAGCAGTACTTC. The encoded protein is CASGLGDEQYF. The chain links TRBV12-5 to TRBJ2-7; D is uncertain. Looked up from germline, CDR1 is LGHNT and CDR2 is FRNRAP. The CDR3 extends over 11 amino acids. V dropped 1 base and J dropped 7 bases, with 5 bases sitting between them. Using reference TRBV12-5 and TRBJ2-7 for the parts outside the CDR3, the full variable domain is DARVTQTPRHKVTEMGQEVTMRCQPILGHNTVFWYRQTMMQGLELLAYFRNRAPLDDSGMPKDRFSAEMPDATLATLKIQPSEPRDSAVYFCASGLGDEQYFGPGTRLTVT.

Here the CDR3 reads CASSFGGLREGEAFF. The CDR3 bases are TGTGCCAGCAGCTTCGGGGGACTCCGGGAAGGTGAAGCTTTCTTT. V gene TRBV5-4 combines with J gene TRBJ1-1; a weak D match, TRBD1 (5 bases). Trimming left V 2 bases short and J 7 bases short, with 18 bases between. The CDR3 covers 15 residues. The germline V gene has CDR1 SGHNT and CDR2 YYREEE (reference sequence).